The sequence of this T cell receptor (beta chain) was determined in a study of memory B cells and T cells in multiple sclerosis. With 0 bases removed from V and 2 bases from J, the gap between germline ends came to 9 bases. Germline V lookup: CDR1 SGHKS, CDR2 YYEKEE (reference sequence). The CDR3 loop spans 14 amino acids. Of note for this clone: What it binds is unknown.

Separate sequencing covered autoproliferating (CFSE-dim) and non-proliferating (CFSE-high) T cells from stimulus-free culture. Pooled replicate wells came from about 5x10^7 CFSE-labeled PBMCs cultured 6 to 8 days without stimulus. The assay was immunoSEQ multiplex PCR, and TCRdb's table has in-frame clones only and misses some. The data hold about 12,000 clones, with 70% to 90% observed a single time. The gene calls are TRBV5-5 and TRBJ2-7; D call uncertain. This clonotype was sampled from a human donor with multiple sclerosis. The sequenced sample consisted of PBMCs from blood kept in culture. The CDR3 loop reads CASSLASQAYEQYF. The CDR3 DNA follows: TGTGCCAGCAGCTTGGCCTCTCAGGCCTACGAGCAGTACTTC.